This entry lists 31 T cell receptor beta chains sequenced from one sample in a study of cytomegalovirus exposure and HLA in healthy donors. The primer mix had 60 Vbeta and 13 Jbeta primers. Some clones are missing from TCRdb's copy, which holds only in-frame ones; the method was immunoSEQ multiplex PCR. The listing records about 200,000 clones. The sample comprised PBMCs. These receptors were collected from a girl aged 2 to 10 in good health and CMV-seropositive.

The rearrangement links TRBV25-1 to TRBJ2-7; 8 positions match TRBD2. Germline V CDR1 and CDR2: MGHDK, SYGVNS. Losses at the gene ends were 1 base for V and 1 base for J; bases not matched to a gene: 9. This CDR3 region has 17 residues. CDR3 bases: TGTGCCAGCAGTGAATTAAAGGGGACGGGGGGGTCCTACGAGCAGTACTTC. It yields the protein CASSELKGTGGSYEQYF.

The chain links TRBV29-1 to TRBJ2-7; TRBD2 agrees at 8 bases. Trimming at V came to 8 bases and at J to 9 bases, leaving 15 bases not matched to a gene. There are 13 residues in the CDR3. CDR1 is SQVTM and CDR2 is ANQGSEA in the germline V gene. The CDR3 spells CSTRATSGSGQYF. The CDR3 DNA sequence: TGCAGCACGAGGGCGACAAGCGGGAGCGGGCAGTACTTC.

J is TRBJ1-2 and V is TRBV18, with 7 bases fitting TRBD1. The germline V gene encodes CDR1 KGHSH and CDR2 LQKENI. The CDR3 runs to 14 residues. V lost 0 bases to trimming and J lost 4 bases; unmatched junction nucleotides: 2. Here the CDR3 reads CASSPPTGAYGYTF. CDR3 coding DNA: TGTGCCAGCTCACCACCTACAGGGGCCTATGGCTACACCTTC.

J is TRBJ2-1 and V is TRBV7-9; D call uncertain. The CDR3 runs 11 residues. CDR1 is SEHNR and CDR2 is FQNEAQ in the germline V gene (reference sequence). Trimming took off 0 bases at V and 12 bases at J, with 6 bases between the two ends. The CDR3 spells CASSLAAGQFF. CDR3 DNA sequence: TGTGCCAGCAGCTTAGCAGCAGGGCAGTTCTTC.

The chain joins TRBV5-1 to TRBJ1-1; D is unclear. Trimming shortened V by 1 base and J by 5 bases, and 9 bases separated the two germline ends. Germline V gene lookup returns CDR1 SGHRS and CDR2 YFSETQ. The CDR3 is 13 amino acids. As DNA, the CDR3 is TGCGCCAGCAGCTTGCAAGGGAGGACTGAAGCTTTCTTT. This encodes CASSLQGRTEAFF.

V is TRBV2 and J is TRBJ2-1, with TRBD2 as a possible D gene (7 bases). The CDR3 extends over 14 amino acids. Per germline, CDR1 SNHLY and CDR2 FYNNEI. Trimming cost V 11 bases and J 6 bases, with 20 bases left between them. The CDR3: CAAPAGGAFNEQFF. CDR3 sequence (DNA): TGTGCCGCCCCCGCTGGGGGGGCCTTCAATGAGCAGTTCTTC.

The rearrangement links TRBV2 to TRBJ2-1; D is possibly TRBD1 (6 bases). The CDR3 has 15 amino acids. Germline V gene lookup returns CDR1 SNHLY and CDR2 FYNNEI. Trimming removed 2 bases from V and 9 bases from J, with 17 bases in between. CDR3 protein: CASSERAGARVEQFF. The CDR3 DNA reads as TGTGCCAGCAGTGAAAGGGCAGGGGCGAGGGTTGAGCAGTTCTTC.

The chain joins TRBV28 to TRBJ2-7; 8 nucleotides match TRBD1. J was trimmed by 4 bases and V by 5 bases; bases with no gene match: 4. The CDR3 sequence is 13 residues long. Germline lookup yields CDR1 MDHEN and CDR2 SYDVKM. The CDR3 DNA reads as TGTGCCAGCAGTCTGGGACAGGTTTACGAGCAGTACTTC. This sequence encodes CASSLGQVYEQYF.

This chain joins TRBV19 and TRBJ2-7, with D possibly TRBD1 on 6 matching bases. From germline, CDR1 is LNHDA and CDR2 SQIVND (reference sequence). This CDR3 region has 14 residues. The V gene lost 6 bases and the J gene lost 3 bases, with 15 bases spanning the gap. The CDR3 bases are TGTGCCAGTAGCACGCGACAGGACCACTACGAGCAGTACTTC. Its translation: CASSTRQDHYEQYF.

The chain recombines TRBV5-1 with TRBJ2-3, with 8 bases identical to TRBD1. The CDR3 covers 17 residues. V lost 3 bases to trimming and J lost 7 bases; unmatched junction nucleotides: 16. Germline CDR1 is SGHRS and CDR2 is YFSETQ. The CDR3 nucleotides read TGCGCCAGCAGCTCGGTCAGACAGGGGTCGCTCGTTCATACGCAGTATTTT. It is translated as CASSSVRQGSLVHTQYF.

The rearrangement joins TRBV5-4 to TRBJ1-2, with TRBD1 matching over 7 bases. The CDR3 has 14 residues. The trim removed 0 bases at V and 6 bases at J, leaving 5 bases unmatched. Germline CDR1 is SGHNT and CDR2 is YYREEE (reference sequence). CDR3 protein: CASSLEGQINGYTF. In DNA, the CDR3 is TGTGCCAGCAGCTTGGAGGGACAGATCAATGGCTACACCTTC.

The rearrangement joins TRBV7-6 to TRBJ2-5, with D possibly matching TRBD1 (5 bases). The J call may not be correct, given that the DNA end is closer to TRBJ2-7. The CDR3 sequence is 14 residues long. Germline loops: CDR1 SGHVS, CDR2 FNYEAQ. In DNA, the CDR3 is TGTGCCAGCAGCTTAGCAGGGGTCTCCTACGAGCAGTACTTC. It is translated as CASSLAGVSYEQYF.

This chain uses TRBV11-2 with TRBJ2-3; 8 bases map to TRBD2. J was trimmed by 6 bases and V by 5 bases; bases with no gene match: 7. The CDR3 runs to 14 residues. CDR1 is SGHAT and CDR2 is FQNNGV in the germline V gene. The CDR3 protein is CASSHVQRGDTQYF. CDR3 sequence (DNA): TGTGCCAGCAGCCACGTACAGCGGGGGGATACGCAGTATTTT.

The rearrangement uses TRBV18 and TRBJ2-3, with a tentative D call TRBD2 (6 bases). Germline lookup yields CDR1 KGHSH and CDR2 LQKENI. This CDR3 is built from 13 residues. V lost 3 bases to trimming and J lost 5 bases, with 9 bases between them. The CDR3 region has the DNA TGTGCCAGCTCACCGGGACTCCAAGATACGCAGTATTTT. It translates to CASSPGLQDTQYF.

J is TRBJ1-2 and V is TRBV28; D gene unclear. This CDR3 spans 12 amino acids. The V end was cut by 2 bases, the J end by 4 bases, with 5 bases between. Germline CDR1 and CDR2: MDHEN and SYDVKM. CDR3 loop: CASSLNSYGYTF. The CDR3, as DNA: TGTGCCAGCAGTTTAAATAGCTATGGCTACACCTTC.

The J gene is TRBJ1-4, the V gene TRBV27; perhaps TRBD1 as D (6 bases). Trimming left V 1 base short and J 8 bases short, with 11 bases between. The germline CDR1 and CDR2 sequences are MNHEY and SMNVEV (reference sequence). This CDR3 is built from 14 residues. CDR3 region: CASSLFSGVEKLFF. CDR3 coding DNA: TGTGCCAGCAGTTTATTTTCAGGGGTCGAAAAACTGTTTTTT.

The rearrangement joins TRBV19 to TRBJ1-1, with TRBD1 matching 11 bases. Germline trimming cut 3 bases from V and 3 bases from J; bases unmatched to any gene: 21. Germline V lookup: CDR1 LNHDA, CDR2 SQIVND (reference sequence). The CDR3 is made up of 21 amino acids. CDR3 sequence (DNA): TGTGCCAGTAGTATTTTAACCTTACAAGGGACAGGGGGTATGTTCGACACTGAAGCTTTCTTT. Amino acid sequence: CASSILTLQGTGGMFDTEAFF. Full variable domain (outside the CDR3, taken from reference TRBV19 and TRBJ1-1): DGGITQSPKYLFRKEGQNVTLSCEQNLNHDAMYWYRQDPGQGLRLIYYSQIVNDFQKGDIAEGYSVSREKKESFPLTVTSAQKNPTAFYLCASSILTLQGTGGMFDTEAFFGQGTRLTVV.

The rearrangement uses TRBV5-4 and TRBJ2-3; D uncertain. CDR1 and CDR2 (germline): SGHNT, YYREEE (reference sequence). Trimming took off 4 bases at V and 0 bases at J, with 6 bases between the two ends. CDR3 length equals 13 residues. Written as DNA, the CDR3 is TGTGCCAGCAGCCTCCCTAGCACAGATACGCAGTATTTT. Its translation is CASSLPSTDTQYF.

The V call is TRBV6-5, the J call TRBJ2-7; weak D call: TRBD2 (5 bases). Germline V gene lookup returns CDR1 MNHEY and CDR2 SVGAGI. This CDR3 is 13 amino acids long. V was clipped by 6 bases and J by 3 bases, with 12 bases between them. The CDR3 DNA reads TGTGCCAGCAGCCGCCGCGAGGGCTACGAGCAGTACTTC. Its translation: CASSRREGYEQYF.

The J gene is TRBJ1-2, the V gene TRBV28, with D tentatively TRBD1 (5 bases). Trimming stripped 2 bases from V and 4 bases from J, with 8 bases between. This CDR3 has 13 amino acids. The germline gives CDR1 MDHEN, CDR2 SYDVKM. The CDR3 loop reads CASSLQTVYGYTF. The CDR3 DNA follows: TGTGCCAGCAGTTTACAGACAGTCTATGGCTACACCTTC.

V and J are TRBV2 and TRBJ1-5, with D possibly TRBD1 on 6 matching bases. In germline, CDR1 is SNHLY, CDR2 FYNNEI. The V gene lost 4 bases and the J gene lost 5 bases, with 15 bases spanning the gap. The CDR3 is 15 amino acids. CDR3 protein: CASSGRTVPDQPQHF. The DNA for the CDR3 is TGTGCCAGCAGTGGACGGACAGTCCCCGATCAGCCCCAGCATTTT. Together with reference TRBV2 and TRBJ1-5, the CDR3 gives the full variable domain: EPEVTQTPSHQVTQMGQEVILRCVPISNHLYFYWYRQILGQKVEFLVSFYNNEISEKSEIFDDQFSVERPDGSNFTLKIRSTKLEDSAMYFCASSGRTVPDQPQHFGDGTRLSIL.

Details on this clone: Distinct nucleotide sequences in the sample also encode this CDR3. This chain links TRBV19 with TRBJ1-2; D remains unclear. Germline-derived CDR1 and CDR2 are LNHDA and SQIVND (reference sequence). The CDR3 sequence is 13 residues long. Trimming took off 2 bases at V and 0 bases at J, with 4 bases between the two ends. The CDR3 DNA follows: TGTGCCAGTAGTATACAGGCTAACTATGGCTACACCTTC. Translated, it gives CASSIQANYGYTF.

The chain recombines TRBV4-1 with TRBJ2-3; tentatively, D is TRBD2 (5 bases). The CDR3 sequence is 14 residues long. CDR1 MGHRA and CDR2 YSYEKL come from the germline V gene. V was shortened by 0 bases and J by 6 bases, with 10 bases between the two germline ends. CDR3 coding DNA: TGCGCCAGCAGCCAAGAAGAAGGAGGCGATACGCAGTATTTT. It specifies CASSQEEGGDTQYF.

CDR3 nucleotides: TGCGCCAGCAGTGACAGCTCTGGAAACACCATATATTTT. Its protein product is CASSDSSGNTIYF. The rearrangement joins TRBV10-1 to TRBJ1-3; D ambiguous. Germline V gives CDR1 WNHNN, CDR2 SYGVQD (reference sequence). The CDR3 extends over 13 amino acids. V shed 3 bases and J shed 0 bases, with 3 bases lying between them.

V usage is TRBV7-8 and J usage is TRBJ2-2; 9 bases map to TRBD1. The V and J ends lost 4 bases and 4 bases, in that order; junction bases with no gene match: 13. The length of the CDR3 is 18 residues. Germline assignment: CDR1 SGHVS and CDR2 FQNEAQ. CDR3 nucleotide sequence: TGTGCCAGCAGCTCCCTGGACAGGGGACGTGATGTCACCGGGGAGCTGTTTTTT. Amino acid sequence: CASSSLDRGRDVTGELFF.

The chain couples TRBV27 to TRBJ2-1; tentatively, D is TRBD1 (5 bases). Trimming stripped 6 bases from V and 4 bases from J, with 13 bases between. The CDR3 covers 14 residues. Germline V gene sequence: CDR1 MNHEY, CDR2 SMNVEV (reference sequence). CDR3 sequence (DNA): TGTGCCAGCAGCGCACGACAGTTATACAATGAGCAGTTCTTC. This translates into CASSARQLYNEQFF.

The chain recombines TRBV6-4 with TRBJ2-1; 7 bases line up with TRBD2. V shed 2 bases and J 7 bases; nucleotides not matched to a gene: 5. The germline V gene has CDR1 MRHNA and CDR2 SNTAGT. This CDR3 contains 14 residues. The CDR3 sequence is CASSDRTSVNEQFF. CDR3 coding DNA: TGTGCCAGCAGTGACCGGACTAGTGTGAATGAGCAGTTCTTC.

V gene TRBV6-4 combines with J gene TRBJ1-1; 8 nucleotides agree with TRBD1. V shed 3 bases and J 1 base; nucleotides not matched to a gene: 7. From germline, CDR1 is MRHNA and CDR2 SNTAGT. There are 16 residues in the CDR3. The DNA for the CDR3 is TGTGCCAGCAGTGATACCTACGGGACAGGGAACACTGAAGCTTTCTTT. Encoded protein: CASSDTYGTGNTEAFF.

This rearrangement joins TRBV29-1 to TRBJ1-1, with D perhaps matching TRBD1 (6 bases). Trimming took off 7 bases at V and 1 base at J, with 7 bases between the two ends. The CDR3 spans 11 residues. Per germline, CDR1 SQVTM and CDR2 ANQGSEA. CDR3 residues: CSGGQNTEAFF. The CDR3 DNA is TGCAGCGGGGGACAGAACACTGAAGCTTTCTTT.

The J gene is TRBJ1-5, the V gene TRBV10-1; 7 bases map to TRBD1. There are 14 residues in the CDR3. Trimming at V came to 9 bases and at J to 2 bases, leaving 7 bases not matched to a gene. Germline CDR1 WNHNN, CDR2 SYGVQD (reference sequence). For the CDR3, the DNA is TGCGCCAGTAACAGACAGGGAGGCAATCAGCCCCAGCATTTT. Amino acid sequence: CASNRQGGNQPQHF.

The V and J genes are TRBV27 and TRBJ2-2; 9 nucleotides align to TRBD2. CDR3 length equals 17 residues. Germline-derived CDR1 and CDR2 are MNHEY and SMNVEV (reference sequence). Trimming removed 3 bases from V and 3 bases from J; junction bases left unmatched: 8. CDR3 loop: CASSFGSGRRYTGELFF. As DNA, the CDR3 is TGTGCCAGCAGTTTCGGTAGCGGGAGAAGGTACACCGGGGAGCTGTTTTTT.